The rows below give T cell receptor beta chains drawn from one sample of a study of T cell responses to AZD1222 COVID-19 vaccine. TCRdb keeps only in-frame clones here, not all; method: immunoSEQ multiplex PCR. The table records some 120,000 clones, approximately 85% of them present only once. Sequencing was performed on peripheral blood, taken on day 0 of AZD1222 vaccination. The receptors derive from an adult in good health. Both conserved end residues are part of each CDR3.

len | j_gene | v_gene | CDR3aa
12 | TRBJ1-4 | TRBV10-3 | CAISDNKEKLFF
15 | TRBJ1-1 | TRBV6-5 | CASSLKYEADTEAFF
12 | TRBJ1-3 | TRBV5-4 | CASSLTGNTIYF
17 | TRBJ1-5 | TRBV12-5 | CASGLSTRGRAIQPQHF
14 | TRBJ2-3 | TRBV5-5 | CASSSLGGVDTQYF
12 | TRBJ1-1 | TRBV2 | CASTEGGLEAFF
15 | TRBJ2-1 | TRBV24-1 | CATSDSVSPRGGQFF
18 | TRBJ2-4 | TRBV9 | CASSVDLGSTSAKNIQYF
15 | TRBJ2-1 | TRBV9 | CASSVGEGGYNEQFF
16 | TRBJ2-3 | TRBV6-6 | CASSYSPAGLADTQYF
13 | TRBJ1-1 | TRBV27 | CASRGGAGGLAFF
15 | TRBJ1-6 | TRBV15 | CATSGPGQGTSPLHF
16 | TRBJ2-7 | TRBV7-3 | CASSSFGDRNSYEQYF
16 | TRBJ2-2 | TRBV5-6 | CASSPLPGGNTGELFF
17 | TRBJ2-6 | TRBV24-1 | CATTQTGGLSGANVLTF
13 | TRBJ1-2 | TRBV18 | CASSRDTLYGYTF
14 | TRBJ2-1 | TRBV3-1/TRBV3-2 | CASSRKGTHNEQFF
15 | TRBJ1-3 | TRBV7-9 | CASSYQTASGNTIYF
15 | TRBJ1-2 | TRBV6-5 | CASSYSTAGGSGYTF
16 | TRBJ2-5 | TRBV12-2 | CASRPYPQGGSETQYF
15 | TRBJ1-3 | TRBV4-3 | CASSQDKGIGNTIYF
17 | TRBJ2-7 | TRBV27 | CASSLMRGSGSAYEQYF
15 | TRBJ2-2 | TRBV4-1 | CASSLVPLNTGELFF